Below, 26 T cell receptor beta chains from the same sample are listed, as sequenced in a study of CD8 T cells in ankylosing spondylitis. TCRdb re-analysed the 5' RACE reads in MiXCR, keeping a single row per CDR3 protein. The profile shows about 100,000 distinct CDR3 sequences, approximately 25% of them singletons. The sequenced material came from synovial fluid, either unsorted or a sorted T cell fraction (not recorded which). The receptors were sampled from a male donor with ankylosing spondylitis.

This clonotype was seen more than once but under ten times. The chain links TRBV7-2 to TRBJ2-7; 8 nucleotides agree with TRBD2. Looked up from germline, CDR1 is SGHTA and CDR2 is FQGNSA. This CDR3 region has 15 residues. J lost 1 base, V lost 5 bases, and 7 bases had no gene match. The chain's CDR3 is CASSLSGVDSYEQYF. In DNA form, the CDR3 reads TGTGCCAGCAGCCTTAGCGGGGTCGATTCCTACGAGCAGTACTTC.

The gene calls are TRBV5-1 and TRBJ2-3; D perhaps matches TRBD2 (6 bases). V was trimmed by 0 bases and J by 2 bases, leaving 10 bases between them. The CDR3 sequence is 15 residues long. Germline V gives CDR1 SGHRS, CDR2 YFSETQ. The CDR3 DNA sequence: TGCGCCAGCAGCTTGGCTTCGGGAGCCACAGATACGCAGTATTTT. It yields the protein CASSLASGATDTQYF. Full variable domain (missing parts from reference TRBV5-1 and TRBJ2-3): KAGVTQTPRYLIKTRGQQVTLSCSPISGHRSVSWYQQTPGQGLQFLFEYFSETQRNKGNFPGRFSGRQFSNSRSEMNVSTLELGDSALYLCASSLASGATDTQYFGPGTRLTVL.

This clonotype was seen only a few times. The chain's CDR3 is CSANPGREAQYF. The CDR3 coding sequence is TGCAGTGCTAATCCCGGGAGGGAAGCCCAGTACTTC. The chain recombines TRBV20-1 with TRBJ2-5; 8 bases line up with TRBD2. Looked up from germline, CDR1 is DFQATT and CDR2 is SNEGSKA (reference sequence). Unmatched junction bases numbered 7, after V lost 4 bases and J lost 9 bases. This CDR3 has 12 amino acids.

V and J are TRBV10-3 and TRBJ1-6, with D possibly being TRBD1 (6 bases). CDR1 is ENHRY, CDR2 SYGVKD, per germline. This CDR3 spans 13 amino acids. The V end lost 10 bases, the J end lost 7 bases, and 14 bases lay between the germline ends. The CDR3 DNA is TGTGCCACCCACGACAGGAGAAATTCACCCCTCCACTTT. Translated: CATHDRRNSPLHF.

The rearrangement links TRBV27 to TRBJ2-3, with a weak D call TRBD2 (5 bases). CDR3 length equals 16 residues. V gave up 0 bases and J gave up 0 bases, with 10 bases separating them. CDR1 and CDR2 from the germline V gene are MNHEY and SMNVEV (reference sequence). The CDR3 reads CASSLSVATSTDTQYF. DNA for the CDR3: TGTGCCAGCAGTTTATCGGTAGCGACTAGCACAGATACGCAGTATTTT.

This clonotype has a handful of counts. The rearrangement joins TRBV6-6 to TRBJ2-7; 7 bases are a match to TRBD2. This CDR3 has 13 amino acids. V trimming: 8 bases; J trimming: 2 bases; junction bases outside the gene matches: 6. Germline loops: CDR1 MNHNY, CDR2 SVGAGI (reference sequence). In DNA form, the CDR3 reads TGTGCCAGCCGACTAGCCGCCGCCTACGAGCAGTACGTC. It encodes CASRLAAAYEQYV.

In its sample, this clonotype was seen many times. This chain uses TRBV11-2 with TRBJ2-7; 12 bases are a match to TRBD2. Unmatched junction bases numbered 14, after V lost 10 bases and J lost 7 bases. Per germline, CDR1 SGHAT and CDR2 FQNNGV. The CDR3 runs 15 residues. CDR3 DNA: TGTGCCACCGTGCCGCTAGCGGGAGGGCCGAGTGAGCAGTACTTC. Translation: CATVPLAGGPSEQYF.

The chain combines TRBV20-1 with TRBJ2-1; possibly TRBD2 for D (6 bases). CDR3 length: 15 residues. V lost 6 bases and J lost 0, with 15 bases in between. Per germline, CDR1 DFQATT and CDR2 SNEGSKA (reference sequence). The CDR3: CSAKRDSSSYNEQFF. CDR3 bases: TGCAGTGCCAAACGGGACTCAAGCTCCTACAATGAGCAGTTCTTC.

The table lists this clonotype with a few counts. CDR3 protein: CASQDRSSGNTIYF. The CDR3 DNA follows: TGTGCCAGTCAGGACAGGAGCTCTGGAAACACCATATATTTT. The chain employs TRBV27 and TRBJ1-3; 7 bases map to TRBD1. Germline assignment: CDR1 MNHEY and CDR2 SMNVEV (reference sequence). CDR3 length equals 14 residues. V shed 9 bases and J 0 bases; nucleotides not matched to a gene: 5.

The CDR3 here is CASSPSRGRSYNEQFF. The CDR3 DNA follows: TGTGCCAGCAGCCCAAGTCGGGGTAGGTCCTACAATGAGCAGTTCTTC. J is TRBJ2-1 and V is TRBV14, with a possible D match to TRBD2 (5 bases). This CDR3 comprises 16 residues. Trimming shortened V by 4 bases and J by 1 base, and 14 bases separated the two germline ends. Per the germline V gene, CDR1 is SGHDN and CDR2 is FVKESK.

The genes are TRBV2 and TRBJ2-7, with unresolved D. The V and J ends lost 0 bases and 0 bases respectively, with 9 bases between them. The germline CDR1 and CDR2 sequences are SNHLY and FYNNEI. The CDR3 is 15 residues long. The CDR3 loop reads CASSEAVGSSYEQYV. The DNA of the CDR3 is TGTGCCAGCAGTGAAGCCGTGGGCAGCTCCTACGAGCAGTACGTC.

This clonotype was observed a handful of times. The DNA of the CDR3 is TGCGCCAGCAGTGATATTGGCGGCCCGTACAATGAGCAGTTCTTC. Its translation is CASSDIGGPYNEQFF. The chain employs TRBV10-2 and TRBJ2-1, with D unresolved. The V gene's germline CDR1 is WSHSY and CDR2 SAAADI. V lost 3 bases to trimming and J lost 4 bases, with 13 bases between them. This CDR3 is 15 amino acids long.

The sample holds a few counts of this clonotype. The chain is built from TRBV11-2 and TRBJ2-1; 7 nucleotides align to TRBD2. V lost 1 base and J lost 8; bases outside the gene matches: 20. CDR3 length: 19 residues. Germline CDR1 is SGHAT and CDR2 is FQNNGV. CDR3 nucleotide sequence: TGTGCCAGCAGCTTAGTTCGCCCACTAGGAGGGAGGGTTAACGATGAGCAGTTCTTC. Amino acid sequence: CASSLVRPLGGRVNDEQFF.

This clonotype was seen a few times. The V gene is TRBV11-2, the J gene TRBJ2-3; 10 bases align to TRBD1. CDR1 is SGHAT and CDR2 is FQNNGV in the germline V gene. There are 15 residues in the CDR3. V gave up 5 bases and J gave up 5 bases; unmatched junction bases: 7. The CDR3 reads CASSPRTGGEDTQYF. CDR3 sequence (DNA): TGTGCCAGCAGCCCACGGACAGGGGGAGAAGATACGCAGTATTTT.

This clonotype occurred many times. The chain couples TRBV9 to TRBJ2-2; TRBD1 aligns across 8 bases. Germline CDR1 reads SGDLS; CDR2 reads YYNGEE. This CDR3 has 16 residues. The V gene end was trimmed by 3 bases and the J gene end by 0 bases; junction bases not matched to a gene: 4. DNA of the CDR3: TGTGCCAGCAGCGCCCGGACAGGGTCGAACACCGGGGAGCTGTTTTTT. Translating gives CASSARTGSNTGELFF.

The gene calls are TRBV10-3 and TRBJ2-3; 7 nucleotides line up with TRBD1. Trimming at V came to 6 bases and at J to 2 bases, leaving 5 bases not matched to a gene. The CDR3 has 14 residues. Germline V gives CDR1 ENHRY, CDR2 SYGVKD. This CDR3 reads CAIRSDRDTDTQYF. In nucleotides, the CDR3 is TGTGCCATCAGATCTGACAGGGACACAGATACGCAGTATTTT.

The V call is TRBV3-1, the J call TRBJ2-2; D remains unclear. This CDR3 spans 17 amino acids. Trimming removed 0 bases from V and 0 bases from J, with 11 bases in between. Per the germline V gene, CDR1 is LGHDT and CDR2 is YNNKEL (reference sequence). The CDR3 DNA reads TGTGCCAGCAGCCAAGATTGGGCAGCAACGAACACCGGGGAGCTGTTTTTT. This codes for CASSQDWAATNTGELFF.

The gene calls are TRBV24-1 and TRBJ2-7; 9 bases are shared with TRBD1. V was clipped by 4 bases and J by 4 bases; unmatched bases: 7. The CDR3 loop spans 15 amino acids. Germline V gene lookup returns CDR1 KGHDR and CDR2 SFDVKD. The DNA for the CDR3 is TGTGCCACCAGTGACTCAGGACAGGGGAAGTACGAGCAGTACTTC. This encodes CATSDSGQGKYEQYF.

The gene calls are TRBV7-2 and TRBJ1-3, with D unresolved. The CDR3 covers 16 residues. Germline CDR1 and CDR2: SGHTA and FQGNSA. V lost 5 bases, J lost 0 bases, and 14 bases lay in between. DNA of the CDR3: TGTGCCAGCAGCCCGCAGAGCCCTATCTCTGGAAACACCATATATTTT. It specifies CASSPQSPISGNTIYF. The variable domain in full, completed from reference TRBV7-2 and TRBJ1-3, reads GAGVSQSPSNKVTEKGKDVELRCDPISGHTALYWYRQSLGQGLEFLIYFQGNSAPDKSGLPSDRFSAERTGGSVSTLTIQRTQQEDSAVYLCASSPQSPISGNTIYFGEGSWLTVV.

The chain combines TRBV20-1 with TRBJ2-2; D ambiguous. Germline-derived CDR1 and CDR2 are DFQATT and SNEGSKA (reference sequence). V dropped 0 bases and J dropped 3 bases, with 5 bases sitting between them. The CDR3 contains 13 residues. The CDR3 DNA reads as TGCAGTGCTAGAGATCTGGACACCGGGGAGCTGTTTTTT. This translates into CSARDLDTGELFF.

In this sample, this clonotype turned up a few times. The chain joins TRBV5-1 to TRBJ2-1; D is ambiguous. The CDR3 consists of 15 residues. Per germline, CDR1 SGHRS and CDR2 YFSETQ. Between the trimmed V and J ends, which lost 5 bases and 7 bases, there was a span of 19 bases. The CDR3 nucleotides are TGCGCCAGCAGTTATGACCGTGTTTGGTTGAATGAGCAGTTCTTC. Protein product: CASSYDRVWLNEQFF.

In its sample, this clonotype was seen a few times. The rearrangement joins TRBV12-3 or TRBV12-4 to TRBJ1-1; D remains ambiguous. The length of the CDR3 is 11 residues. Trimming took off 2 bases at V and 4 bases at J, with 2 bases between the two ends. The CDR3 nucleotides are TGTGCCAGCAGTTTATCCACTGAAGCTTTCTTT. This gives the protein CASSLSTEAFF.

This clonotype was recorded a few times. The V call is TRBV6-1, the J call TRBJ1-3; D gene uncertain. This CDR3 spans 13 amino acids. The V and J ends lost 2 bases and 3 bases respectively, with 5 bases between them. CDR1 and CDR2 from the germline V gene are MNHNS and SASEGT. CDR3 sequence (DNA): TGTGCCAGCAGTGAACCCAATGGAAACACCATATATTTT. It specifies CASSEPNGNTIYF.

This clonotype was seen only a few times. V usage is TRBV11-2 and J usage is TRBJ2-1, with 7 nucleotides matching TRBD1. The germline CDR1 and CDR2 sequences are SGHAT and FQNNGV. The CDR3 is 14 residues long. V shed 4 bases, J shed 12 bases, and the junction held 12 bases outside the gene matches. CDR3: CASSSLTGTVGQFF. The CDR3 DNA follows: TGTGCCAGCAGCTCCCTGACAGGGACGGTTGGGCAGTTCTTC.

This clonotype was detected only a few times. The chain recombines TRBV27 with TRBJ1-2; weak D call: TRBD1 (5 bases). This CDR3 has 14 residues. Per germline, CDR1 MNHEY and CDR2 SMNVEV (reference sequence). Deletions cut 0 bases from V and 6 bases from J, with 11 bases between. CDR3 loop: CASSLSGGVDGYTF. The DNA for the CDR3 is TGTGCCAGCAGTTTATCCGGGGGAGTGGATGGCTACACCTTC.

This chain joins TRBV18 and TRBJ2-7; a possible D gene is TRBD2 (6 bases). The CDR3 runs 16 residues. Germline CDR1 KGHSH, CDR2 LQKENI. V was clipped by 0 bases and J by 5 bases, with 17 bases between them. The CDR3 is CASSPPQLAEVHEQYF. In DNA, the CDR3 is TGTGCCAGCTCACCACCCCAGTTAGCGGAAGTACACGAGCAGTACTTC.